A selection of T cell receptor beta chains follows, all from one sample in a study of CD8 T cells in Susac syndrome. TCRdb re-analysed the immunoSEQ multiplex PCR reads in MiXCR, keeping a single row per CDR3 protein. Of about 52,000 distinct CDR3 sequences in the sample, roughly 93% are singletons; the top ten hold 0.45% to 0.65%. Sequenced input: CD8+ T cells from PBMCs. The receptors stem from a human donor with multiple sclerosis. Each CDR3 is given with its conserved first and last residue. Each record gives: V gene, D gene, J gene, clone size, CDR3 protein, CDR3 DNA. A D gene is named only where the DNA matches it firmly. Expanded clones get a size class; other rows say once, few or many, or leave the size out.

v_gene: TRBV6-2/TRBV6-3
d_gene: .
j_gene: TRBJ1-2
abundance: once
CDR3aa: CASLRGNYGYTF
CDR3nt: TGTGCCAGCCTCCGGGGAAACTATGGCTACACCTTC

v_gene: TRBV12-5
d_gene: .
j_gene: TRBJ1-3
abundance: .
CDR3aa: CASGFPGNTIYF
CDR3nt: TGTGCTAGTGGTTTTCCTGGAAACACCATATATTTT

v_gene: TRBV7-9
d_gene: TRBD1
j_gene: TRBJ1-2
abundance: .
CDR3aa: CASSLGQGAQGGYTF
CDR3nt: TGTGCCAGCAGCTTAGGGCAGGGGGCGCAAGGCGGCTACACCTTC

v_gene: TRBV9
d_gene: .
j_gene: TRBJ1-2
abundance: .
CDR3aa: CASSPRGGDGGYTF
CDR3nt: TGTGCCAGCAGCCCCCGAGGGGGGGATGGTGGCTACACCTTC

v_gene: TRBV20-1
d_gene: .
j_gene: TRBJ1-2
abundance: once
CDR3aa: CSARLPGGDYGYTF
CDR3nt: TGCAGTGCTAGACTCCCCGGAGGGGACTATGGCTACACCTTC

v_gene: TRBV4-1
d_gene: .
j_gene: TRBJ2-7
abundance: .
CDR3aa: CASSLRVTYEQYF
CDR3nt: TGCGCCAGCAGCCTGCGGGTCACCTACGAGCAGTACTTC

v_gene: TRBV7-9
d_gene: .
j_gene: TRBJ1-1
abundance: .
CDR3aa: CASSFWTVEAFF
CDR3nt: TGTGCCAGCAGCTTTTGGACAGTTGAAGCTTTCTTT

v_gene: TRBV29-1
d_gene: .
j_gene: TRBJ1-1
abundance: .
CDR3aa: CSARKRAASNTEAFF
CDR3nt: TGCAGCGCCAGGAAGAGGGCAGCTTCGAACACTGAAGCTTTCTTT

v_gene: TRBV5-1
d_gene: .
j_gene: TRBJ1-4
abundance: few
CDR3aa: CASTSGRKPNEKLFF
CDR3nt: TGCGCCAGCACCTCAGGACGGAAACCTAATGAAAAACTGTTTTTT

v_gene: TRBV9
d_gene: TRBD1
j_gene: TRBJ1-2
abundance: .
CDR3aa: CASSDGTAISYGYTF
CDR3nt: TGTGCCAGCAGCGATGGGACAGCAATCTCGTATGGCTACACCTTC

v_gene: TRBV10-3
d_gene: .
j_gene: TRBJ1-2
abundance: .
CDR3aa: CAISDNYRADGYTF
CDR3nt: TGTGCCATCAGTGATAATTATAGGGCGGATGGCTACACCTTC

v_gene: TRBV5-4
d_gene: .
j_gene: TRBJ2-3
abundance: .
CDR3aa: CASSLGRFTDTQYF
CDR3nt: TGTGCCAGCAGCTTGGGACGATTCACAGATACGCAGTATTTT

v_gene: TRBV30
d_gene: .
j_gene: TRBJ2-2
abundance: .
CDR3aa: CAWSPIGELFF
CDR3nt: TGTGCCTGGAGCCCTATCGGGGAGCTGTTTTTT

v_gene: TRBV19
d_gene: .
j_gene: TRBJ1-5
abundance: .
CDR3aa: CASSTRQGAFPYSNQPQHF
CDR3nt: TGTGCCAGTAGTACCCGGCAGGGCGCGTTTCCCTATAGCAATCAGCCCCAGCATTTT

v_gene: TRBV25-1
d_gene: .
j_gene: TRBJ2-2
abundance: .
CDR3aa: CASSEFPLRDSNTGELFF
CDR3nt: TGTGCCAGCAGTGAGTTCCCCCTCCGGGACTCCAACACCGGGGAGCTGTTTTTT

v_gene: TRBV5-1
d_gene: .
j_gene: TRBJ1-2
abundance: .
CDR3aa: CASSPSDNYGYTF
CDR3nt: TGCGCCAGCAGCCCGTCGGATAACTATGGCTACACCTTC

v_gene: TRBV10-3
d_gene: .
j_gene: TRBJ1-1
abundance: .
CDR3aa: CAIRPRDPRGYTEAFF
CDR3nt: TGTGCCATCAGACCCCGGGACCCCCGAGGATACACTGAAGCTTTCTTT

v_gene: TRBV7-2
d_gene: .
j_gene: TRBJ2-3
abundance: .
CDR3aa: CASSLEIRQETSTDTQYF
CDR3nt: TGTGCCAGCAGCTTAGAAATCCGACAGGAGACTAGCACAGATACGCAGTATTTT

v_gene: TRBV2
d_gene: .
j_gene: TRBJ1-1
abundance: .
CDR3aa: CASSDFEATDLNTEAFF
CDR3nt: TGTGCCAGCAGTGACTTTGAAGCGACAGACTTAAACACTGAAGCTTTCTTT

v_gene: TRBV30
d_gene: .
j_gene: TRBJ1-2
abundance: once
CDR3aa: CAWSVEGDGYTF
CDR3nt: TGTGCCTGGAGTGTCGAGGGCGATGGCTACACCTTC

v_gene: TRBV6-2/TRBV6-3
d_gene: TRBD1
j_gene: TRBJ2-1
abundance: .
CDR3aa: CASRTFTGADEQFF
CDR3nt: TGTGCCAGCAGGACCTTTACAGGGGCGGATGAGCAGTTCTTC

v_gene: TRBV14
d_gene: .
j_gene: TRBJ1-2
abundance: .
CDR3aa: CASSLPGTAYGYTF
CDR3nt: TGTGCCAGCAGCCTCCCCGGGACGGCATATGGCTACACCTTC

v_gene: TRBV4-3
d_gene: .
j_gene: TRBJ1-2
abundance: once
CDR3aa: CASSPTSAASYGYTF
CDR3nt: TGCGCCAGCAGCCCCACCTCAGCCGCCTCCTATGGCTACACCTTC

v_gene: TRBV29-1
d_gene: .
j_gene: TRBJ1-1
abundance: .
CDR3aa: CSVEAWKGSDTEAFF
CDR3nt: TGCAGCGTTGAAGCGTGGAAGGGATCGGACACTGAAGCTTTCTTT

v_gene: TRBV2
d_gene: .
j_gene: TRBJ2-5
abundance: .
CDR3aa: CASSPPGRVETQYF
CDR3nt: TGTGCCAGCAGTCCACCCGGCAGGGTAGAGACCCAGTACTTC

v_gene: TRBV6-5
d_gene: .
j_gene: TRBJ1-1
abundance: .
CDR3aa: CASTLVRGMNTEAFF
CDR3nt: TGTGCCAGCACCTTAGTAAGAGGAATGAACACTGAAGCTTTCTTT

v_gene: TRBV7-9
d_gene: TRBD1
j_gene: TRBJ1-2
abundance: .
CDR3aa: CASDRGGGYTF
CDR3nt: TGTGCCAGCGACAGGGGGGGTGGCTACACCTTC

v_gene: TRBV2
d_gene: TRBD1
j_gene: TRBJ1-2
abundance: .
CDR3aa: CASSSDRGDYGYTF
CDR3nt: TGTGCCAGCAGTTCCGACAGGGGCGACTATGGCTACACCTTC

v_gene: TRBV7-9
d_gene: .
j_gene: TRBJ1-6
abundance: .
CDR3aa: CASSLTSQGSPLHF
CDR3nt: TGTGCCAGCAGCTTGACCTCACAGGGCTCACCCCTCCACTTT

v_gene: TRBV6-5
d_gene: TRBD1
j_gene: TRBJ2-2
abundance: .
CDR3aa: CASSYTPYRGANTGELFF
CDR3nt: TGTGCCAGCAGTTACACCCCTTACAGGGGCGCGAACACCGGGGAGCTGTTTTTT

v_gene: TRBV12-3/TRBV12-4
d_gene: TRBD2
j_gene: TRBJ2-3
abundance: .
CDR3aa: CASSPAAGGSYTQYF
CDR3nt: TGTGCCAGCAGTCCCGCAGCGGGGGGGTCATATACGCAGTATTTT

v_gene: TRBV6-5
d_gene: .
j_gene: TRBJ2-7
abundance: .
CDR3aa: CASSYSDGAGEQYF
CDR3nt: TGTGCCAGCAGTTACTCGGATGGGGCCGGCGAGCAGTACTTC

v_gene: TRBV6-2/TRBV6-3
d_gene: .
j_gene: TRBJ1-1
abundance: .
CDR3aa: CASKWTQKNTEAFF
CDR3nt: TGTGCCAGCAAATGGACTCAAAAGAACACTGAAGCTTTCTTT

v_gene: TRBV19
d_gene: TRBD1
j_gene: TRBJ2-3
abundance: .
CDR3aa: CASSIPLGQGFTDTQYF
CDR3nt: TGTGCCAGTAGTATCCCCTTGGGACAGGGGTTCACAGATACGCAGTATTTT

v_gene: TRBV29-1
d_gene: .
j_gene: TRBJ1-2
abundance: .
CDR3aa: CSVEPVGPNTF
CDR3nt: TGCAGCGTTGAGCCCGTGGGGCCTAACACCTTC

v_gene: TRBV5-1
d_gene: .
j_gene: TRBJ1-4
abundance: .
CDR3aa: CASSLRDPWLGTNEKLFF
CDR3nt: TGCGCCAGCAGCTTGAGGGACCCCTGGTTAGGAACTAATGAAAAACTGTTTTTT

v_gene: TRBV7-9
d_gene: .
j_gene: TRBJ1-4
abundance: .
CDR3aa: CASIYSTGLTNEKLFF
CDR3nt: TGTGCCAGCATATACTCAACGGGATTAACTAATGAAAAACTGTTTTTT

v_gene: TRBV28
d_gene: .
j_gene: TRBJ2-5
abundance: .
CDR3aa: CASSLGYGGAGTQYF
CDR3nt: TGTGCCAGCAGTTTAGGGTACGGGGGCGCGGGGACCCAGTACTTC

v_gene: TRBV11-2
d_gene: .
j_gene: TRBJ1-1
abundance: .
CDR3aa: CASSFNTVEAFF
CDR3nt: TGTGCCAGCAGCTTCAACACAGTTGAAGCTTTCTTT

v_gene: TRBV13
d_gene: .
j_gene: TRBJ2-1
abundance: once
CDR3aa: CASSLAGIHNEQFF
CDR3nt: TGTGCCAGCAGCTTAGCGGGGATCCATAATGAGCAGTTCTTC

v_gene: TRBV6-4
d_gene: TRBD2
j_gene: TRBJ2-1
abundance: .
CDR3aa: CASSKLDGGGNEQFF
CDR3nt: TGTGCCAGCAGTAAACTGGACGGGGGGGGGAATGAGCAGTTCTTC

v_gene: TRBV10-3
d_gene: .
j_gene: TRBJ2-7
abundance: .
CDR3aa: CAISGGVIYEQYF
CDR3nt: TGTGCCATCAGTGGGGGCGTGATCTACGAGCAGTACTTC

v_gene: TRBV6-2/TRBV6-3
d_gene: .
j_gene: TRBJ1-6
abundance: once
CDR3aa: CASSYDSISYNSPLHF
CDR3nt: TGTGCCAGCAGTTATGACTCTATCTCCTATAATTCACCCCTCCACTTT

v_gene: TRBV12-3/TRBV12-4
d_gene: .
j_gene: TRBJ1-1
abundance: .
CDR3aa: CASSLLANTEAFF
CDR3nt: TGTGCCAGCAGTTTACTGGCGAACACTGAAGCTTTCTTT

v_gene: TRBV3-1
d_gene: TRBD2
j_gene: TRBJ2-5
abundance: .
CDR3aa: CASSQEFSGLGQETQYF
CDR3nt: TGTGCCAGCAGCCAAGAATTCTCCGGACTAGGACAAGAGACCCAGTACTTC

v_gene: TRBV6-6
d_gene: .
j_gene: TRBJ1-5
abundance: once
CDR3aa: CASNRDGQPQHF
CDR3nt: TGTGCCAGCAACCGGGACGGACAGCCCCAGCATTTT

v_gene: TRBV5-1
d_gene: .
j_gene: TRBJ1-1
abundance: .
CDR3aa: CASSLVGENTEAFF
CDR3nt: TGCGCCAGCAGCCTGGTCGGCGAGAACACTGAAGCTTTCTTT

v_gene: TRBV13
d_gene: TRBD1
j_gene: TRBJ1-2
abundance: .
CDR3aa: CASSSRQGAYSGYTF
CDR3nt: TGTGCCAGCAGCTCGCGACAGGGGGCGTATTCTGGCTACACCTTC